The source of this TCR beta chain is a study of blood T cell repertoires in COVID-19. About the research overall: The study drew acute and convalescent COVID-19 samples from the United States, Italy and Spain.

Here immunoSEQ multiplex PCR was the method, and the copy in TCRdb shows in-frame clones only, minus some. The sample holds a few hundred thousand clones; approximately 91% are singletons and the top ten take 2% to 2.5%. V lost 5 bases to trimming and J lost 8 bases; unmatched junction nucleotides: 8. The CDR3 contains 15 residues. Germline CDR1 PRHDT, CDR2 FYEKMQ (reference sequence). V usage is TRBV13 and J usage is TRBJ2-1; 11 bases line up with TRBD2. Sequenced material: peripheral blood. The clonotype was recovered from a middle-aged man with acute or convalescent COVID-19. This CDR3 reads CASSRSSGGPDEQFF. The CDR3 bases are TGTGCCAGCAGCCGCTCTAGCGGGGGGCCCGATGAGCAGTTCTTC.